This section outlines one T cell receptor beta chain sequence together with its context. There are many counts of this clone. Its binding antigen is unknown. Per-nucleotide qualities are absent, and no much larger clonotype sits a single base away. These data belong to a study of T cells after posttransplantation cyclophosphamide (dated by TCRdb to 2016 to 2017). Background on the whole study: The study tracked T cell repertoire reconstitution by TRB sequencing after myeloablative bone marrow transplantation using posttransplantation cyclophosphamide as GVHD prophylaxis. TRB sequencing was performed on blood from all 35 or so PTCy patients with 1-year posttransplant specimens. Public TRB sequences were compared against a database of over 3,000 sequences linked to responses to pathogens, tumor antigens, self-antigens and alloantigens. Antigen receptor sequencing covered samples from 35 PTCy-treated patients and approximately 15 of their related bone marrow donors. Up to roughly 3 additional blood samples from 2 to 5.2 years after transplant were also TRB-sequenced in 3 patients, as was pretransplant blood from several patients. Because TRA and TRB clonality correlated tightly in roughly 10 samples, the subsequent TCR analyses were limited to TRB only. Overall study results and their limits: Across the 45 or so patients, TRB clonality was highly associated with recipient CMV seropositivity and CMV reactivation, and diversity with PTCy was similar to that in the CNI/methotrexate controls. At 1-2 months, donor-recipient similarity was low but rose over the first year, and the later blood repertoires were often dominated by donor CD8+ memory clones. The TRB repertoires of T cells infiltrating skin or the GI tract showed only limited overlap with the TRB repertoires found in blood.

On the day of marrow donation, related bone marrow donors gave peripheral blood samples. Mononuclear cells from peripheral blood and bone marrow were separated by Ficoll-Hypaque density centrifugation and then cryopreserved. TRB sequencing was run on genomic DNA with either the immunoSEQ assay at survey resolution or the hsTCRB kit. For the original study's pipeline: The immunoSEQ software handled initial read processing, and the LymphoSeq R package was used for repertoire analyses. Clonality was computed as 1 minus normalized Shannon entropy, and a Gini coefficient was also calculated for each TRB dataset. To infer phenotypes in unsorted samples, TRB sequences from sorted subsets of the recipient or donor were mapped onto the unsorted samples of the same recipient. TCRdb provides this immuneACCESS table in a form limited to in-frame rearrangements. Some clones are lacking; in checked studies, under half of them reflect an unresolved V gene, and why the rest are absent is not known. V and J calls and clone size are given by that table; D and trimming were obtained from the DNA. Across this sample, tens of thousands of clones were tabulated and none appeared just once. Of the sample, over 2% is held by the ten largest clones.

V trim: 1 base; J trim: 5 bases; unmatched bases: 4. Based on the germline V gene, the CDR1 and CDR2 sequences are MGHRA and YSYEKL. The CDR3 runs 14 amino acids, cysteine and phenylalanine included. Only the CDR3 portion is preserved as DNA: 42 bases, with reading frame beginning at the first base. Recombination linked TRBV4-1 to TRBJ2-5; the junction holds 7 bases that match TRBD2. Sequences were obtained from PBMCs. The sequence was collected from a man in his forties in good health, CMV-negative, and a related stem cell transplant donor. The CDR3 is CASSQVLGGETQYF. The nucleotide sequence is TGCGCCAGCAGCCAAGTACTGGGGGGGGAGACCCAGTACTTC.